A selection of T cell receptor beta chains follows, all from one sample in a study of radiotherapy plus CTLA-4 blockade in lung cancer. Assay: immunoSEQ multiplex PCR; the TCRdb copy retains only in-frame clones and omits some. Of about 98,000 clones in the sample, around 83% are singletons; the top ten hold approximately 3.4%. Sequencing was performed on peripheral blood, taken from a patient treated with radiotherapy plus ipilimumab. The source of these receptors is a human donor with non-small cell lung cancer who had a partial response to radiotherapy plus ipilimumab. Both conserved end residues are part of each CDR3.

J gene: TRBJ2-7; V gene: TRBV30; CDR3 protein: CAWSLSGRRYEQYF
J gene: TRBJ2-1; V gene: TRBV7-3; CDR3 protein: CASSRTGGEYEQFF
J gene: TRBJ1-2; V gene: TRBV6-5; CDR3 protein: CASSYSEGGAFGYTF
J gene: TRBJ2-5; V gene: TRBV7-9; CDR3 protein: CASSRGETQYF
J gene: TRBJ2-1; V gene: TRBV2; CDR3 protein: CATTSWSYNEQFF
J gene: TRBJ1-2; V gene: TRBV19; CDR3 protein: CASSIGVLAANFNYGYTF
J gene: TRBJ1-2; V gene: TRBV28; CDR3 protein: CASSSGGGGPLAGYTF
J gene: TRBJ1-1; V gene: TRBV29-1; CDR3 protein: CSVGRSRMNTEAFF
J gene: TRBJ2-3; V gene: TRBV7-2; CDR3 protein: CASSFAGGRADTQYF
J gene: TRBJ2-5; V gene: TRBV5-6; CDR3 protein: CASSQTWVEGTQYF
J gene: TRBJ2-7; V gene: TRBV5-1; CDR3 protein: CASSSGTSVFYEQYF
J gene: TRBJ2-7; V gene: TRBV4-1; CDR3 protein: CASSQAGFSGRTNEQYF
J gene: TRBJ2-2; V gene: TRBV6-1; CDR3 protein: CASSASLNTGELFF
J gene: TRBJ1-1; V gene: TRBV5-8; CDR3 protein: CASSRIRGGDTEAFF
J gene: TRBJ2-3; V gene: TRBV28; CDR3 protein: CASSLLLGQGADTQYF
J gene: TRBJ2-3; V gene: TRBV5-1; CDR3 protein: CASSWGQGGTDTQYF
J gene: TRBJ2-6; V gene: TRBV2; CDR3 protein: CASSPSGQLGPGANVLTF
J gene: TRBJ1-1; V gene: TRBV18; CDR3 protein: CASSQQGAGLGTEAFF
J gene: TRBJ2-3; V gene: TRBV19; CDR3 protein: CASSIGGPDTQYF
J gene: TRBJ1-1; V gene: TRBV9; CDR3 protein: CASSVAIRTEAFF
J gene: TRBJ2-1; V gene: TRBV18; CDR3 protein: CASSPRLAGSTSYNEQFF
J gene: TRBJ2-7; V gene: TRBV6-5; CDR3 protein: CASSYRQGTYEQYF
J gene: TRBJ1-1; V gene: TRBV19; CDR3 protein: CASSIRGARTEAFF
J gene: TRBJ1-2; V gene: TRBV6-5; CDR3 protein: CASSGPDPNYGYTF
J gene: TRBJ2-1; V gene: TRBV5-1; CDR3 protein: CASSLTGGEILAHEQFF